This T cell receptor (beta chain) was found in a study of regulatory T cells in long-lasting Graves disease. Researchers made TCR beta libraries by using iRepertoire HTBI primers and running Arm-PCR on CDR3 regions. TCRdb reanalysed the multiplex PCR reads using MiXCR and keeps one entry per CDR3 protein. The repertoire holds 450,000 or so distinct CDR3 sequences, with about a fifth as singletons. Time point specified: persistent/refractory GD, antithyroid drugs over 5 years with positive TRAb. Extracted RNA from PBMCs served as the source of the TCR library. The receptor comes from a female donor with Graves disease. Sequenced here: peripheral blood mononuclear cells (PBMCs), sampled when the disease was refractory, from a patient treated with antithyroid drugs.

The chain's CDR3 is CASSDLAGWGLSYNEQFF. The CDR3 DNA is TGTGCCAGCAGTGACCTAGCGGGGTGGGGCTTATCCTACAATGAGCAGTTCTTC. The chain has TRBV6-1 and TRBJ2-1, with 9 positions matching TRBD2. Germline V gene sequence: CDR1 MNHNS, CDR2 SASEGT. Trimming cost V 3 bases and J 1 base; bases outside gene matches: 10. This CDR3 has 18 amino acids.